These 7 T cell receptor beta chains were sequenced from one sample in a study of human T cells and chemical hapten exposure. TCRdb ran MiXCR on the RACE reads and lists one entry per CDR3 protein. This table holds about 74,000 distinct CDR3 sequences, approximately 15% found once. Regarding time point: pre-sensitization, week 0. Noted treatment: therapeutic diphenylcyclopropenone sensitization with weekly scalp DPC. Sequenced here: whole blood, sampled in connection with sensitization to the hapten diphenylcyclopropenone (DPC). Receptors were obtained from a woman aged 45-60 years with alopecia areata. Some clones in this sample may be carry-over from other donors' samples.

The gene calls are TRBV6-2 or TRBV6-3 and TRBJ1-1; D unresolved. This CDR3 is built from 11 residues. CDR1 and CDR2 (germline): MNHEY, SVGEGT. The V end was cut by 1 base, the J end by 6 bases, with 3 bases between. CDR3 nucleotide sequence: TGTGCCAGCAGTTACTTCGCTGAAGCTTTCTTT. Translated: CASSYFAEAFF.

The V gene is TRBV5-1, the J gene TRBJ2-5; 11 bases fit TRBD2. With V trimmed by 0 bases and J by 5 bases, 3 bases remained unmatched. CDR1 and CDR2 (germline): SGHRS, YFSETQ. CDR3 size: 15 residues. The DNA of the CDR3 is TGCGCCAGCAGCTTGGGGACTAGCGGGCTCGAGACCCAGTACTTC. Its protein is CASSLGTSGLETQYF. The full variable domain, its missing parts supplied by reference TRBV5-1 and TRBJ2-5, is KAGVTQTPRYLIKTRGQQVTLSCSPISGHRSVSWYQQTPGQGLQFLFEYFSETQRNKGNFPGRFSGRQFSNSRSEMNVSTLELGDSALYLCASSLGTSGLETQYFGPGTRLLVL.

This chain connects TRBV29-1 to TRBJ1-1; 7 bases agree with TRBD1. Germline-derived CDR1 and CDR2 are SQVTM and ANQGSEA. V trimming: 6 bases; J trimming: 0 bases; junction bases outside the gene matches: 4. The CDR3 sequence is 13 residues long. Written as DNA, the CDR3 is TGCAGCGTCCCAACAGGGGTGAACACTGAAGCTTTCTTT. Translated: CSVPTGVNTEAFF.

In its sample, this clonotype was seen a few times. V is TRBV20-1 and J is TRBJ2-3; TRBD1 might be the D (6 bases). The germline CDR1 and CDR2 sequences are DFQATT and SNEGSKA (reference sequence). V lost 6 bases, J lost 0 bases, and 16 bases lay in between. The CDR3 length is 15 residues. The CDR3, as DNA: TGCAGTGCCTCCCCAAGGGGGTCTAGCACAGATACGCAGTATTTT. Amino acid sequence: CSASPRGSSTDTQYF.

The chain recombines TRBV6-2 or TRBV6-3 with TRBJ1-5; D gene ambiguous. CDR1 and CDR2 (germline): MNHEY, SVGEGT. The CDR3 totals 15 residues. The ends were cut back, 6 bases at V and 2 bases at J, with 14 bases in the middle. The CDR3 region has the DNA TGTGCCAGCAGCCCGACCCGCGAGGGCAATCAGCCCCAGCATTTT. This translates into CASSPTREGNQPQHF.

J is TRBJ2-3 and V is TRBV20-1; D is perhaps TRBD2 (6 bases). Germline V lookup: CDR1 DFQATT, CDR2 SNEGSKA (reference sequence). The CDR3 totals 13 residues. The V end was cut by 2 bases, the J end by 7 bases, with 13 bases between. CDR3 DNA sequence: TGCAGTGCTAGAATGGGAGGAGTTAATACGCAGTATTTT. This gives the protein CSARMGGVNTQYF.

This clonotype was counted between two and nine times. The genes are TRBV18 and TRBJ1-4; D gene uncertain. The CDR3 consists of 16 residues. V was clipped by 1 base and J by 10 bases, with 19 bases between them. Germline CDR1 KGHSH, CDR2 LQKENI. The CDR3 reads CASSPQKFDRSAKLFF. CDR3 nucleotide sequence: TGTGCCAGCTCACCACAGAAGTTTGACCGATCGGCAAAACTGTTTTTT.